One and the same sample provided the 29 T cell receptor beta chains below, sequenced in a study of cytomegalovirus exposure and HLA in healthy donors. Clones were sequenced by immunoSEQ multiplex PCR, and TCRdb holds only the in-frame ones, with some missing. This table holds 140,000 to 150,000 clones, about 87% found once. Sequencing was done on a sample of PBMCs. These TCRs come from a man between 18 and 29 years old in good health and CMV-seropositive.

The CDR3 coding sequence is TGTGCCAGCAGCCGGACAGCCCTAATCCCGACTGAAGCTTTCTTT. As protein: CASSRTALIPTEAFF. The rearrangement joins TRBV6-5 to TRBJ1-1; a possible D gene is TRBD1 (6 bases). In germline, CDR1 is MNHEY, CDR2 SVGAGI. This CDR3 contains 15 residues. V lost 6 bases and J 5 bases, leaving 19 bases between the germline ends.

The rearrangement links TRBV15 to TRBJ1-3; D is undetermined. Trimming removed 1 base at V and 4 bases at J, with 11 bases between. Germline V gene data show CDR1 as LNHNV and CDR2 as YYDKDF (reference sequence). The CDR3 spans 15 residues. The CDR3 is CATSRGEAKGNTIYF. The CDR3 coding sequence is TGTGCCACCAGCAGAGGTGAGGCTAAAGGAAACACCATATATTTT. Looking up the rest from reference TRBV15 and TRBJ1-3 gives the full variable domain: DAMVIQNPRYQVTQFGKPVTLSCSQTLNHNVMYWYQQKSSQAPKLLFHYYDKDFNNEADTPDNFQSRRPNTSFCFLDIRSPGLGDTAMYLCATSRGEAKGNTIYFGEGSWLTVV.

This rearrangement joins TRBV6-6 to TRBJ2-5; D is perhaps TRBD1 (5 bases). The germline V gene encodes CDR1 MNHNY and CDR2 SVGAGI (reference sequence). CDR3 length: 15 residues. V lost 0 bases and J 3 bases, leaving 11 bases between the germline ends. CDR3: CASSYSPTVEETQYF. As DNA, the CDR3 is TGTGCCAGCAGTTACTCGCCGACAGTAGAAGAGACCCAGTACTTC.

This clone was picked up one time. V and J are TRBV18 and TRBJ1-1, with TRBD1 matching over 8 bases. The CDR3 has 13 residues. Germline-derived CDR1 and CDR2 are KGHSH and LQKENI. V trimming: 8 bases; J trimming: 5 bases; junction bases outside the gene matches: 7. The CDR3 here is CASAPGGLTEAFF. The CDR3 coding sequence is TGTGCCAGCGCTCCAGGGGGCTTGACTGAAGCTTTCTTT.

The chain couples TRBV2 to TRBJ2-1, with 12 bases identical to TRBD2. The CDR3 extends over 15 amino acids. CDR1 and CDR2 from the germline V gene are SNHLY and FYNNEI. Trimming removed 3 bases from V and 5 bases from J; junction bases left unmatched: 2. In DNA form, the CDR3 reads TGTGCCAGCAGTGAGGGACTAGCGGGCCACAATGAGCAGTTCTTC. It is translated as CASSEGLAGHNEQFF.

This clone was observed a handful of times. The rearrangement links TRBV4-2 to TRBJ2-5, with 7 bases matching TRBD2. V lost 0 bases to trimming and J lost 2 bases; unmatched junction nucleotides: 3. The CDR3 is made up of 15 amino acids. Per the germline V gene, CDR1 is LGHNA and CDR2 is YNFKEQ. The CDR3 DNA reads TGTGCCAGCAGCCAAGAAGCCGGGGGGCAAGAGACCCAGTACTTC. Translated: CASSQEAGGQETQYF.

The gene calls are TRBV28 and TRBJ2-3; 9 bases align to TRBD1. The CDR3 is 14 amino acids. Losses at the gene ends were 5 bases for V and 1 base for J; bases not matched to a gene: 1. CDR1 and CDR2 (germline): MDHEN, SYDVKM. The CDR3 spells CASSRDRGTDTQYF. CDR3 nucleotides: TGTGCCAGCAGTCGGGACAGGGGCACAGATACGCAGTATTTT.

J is TRBJ1-5 and V is TRBV7-9; 8 nucleotides agree with TRBD1. Germline assignment: CDR1 SEHNR and CDR2 FQNEAQ (reference sequence). V was clipped by 1 base and J by 1 base; unmatched bases: 6. This CDR3 is built from 17 residues. The CDR3 sequence: CASSLGGQGRSNQPQHF. DNA of the CDR3: TGTGCCAGCAGCTTAGGTGGACAGGGAAGGAGCAATCAGCCCCAGCATTTT.

This clone was seen only once. The chain carries TRBV5-1 and TRBJ1-2; possibly TRBD1 for D (6 bases). This CDR3 is built from 14 residues. Germline V gene sequence: CDR1 SGHRS, CDR2 YFSETQ. V was trimmed by 2 bases and J by 6 bases, leaving 14 bases between them. CDR3 protein: CASSFSGGADGYTF. CDR3 in DNA: TGCGCCAGCAGCTTTTCGGGGGGCGCAGATGGCTACACCTTC.

This sequence joins TRBV5-5 and TRBJ1-1; TRBD1 is a possible D gene (6 bases). V lost 0 bases, J lost 11 bases, and 20 bases lay in between. The germline gives CDR1 SGHKS, CDR2 YYEKEE (reference sequence). The CDR3 is made up of 15 amino acids. The CDR3 region has the DNA TGTGCCAGCAGCTTGGTAACAGGGTTTGGATCTGGGGCTTTCTTT. This codes for CASSLVTGFGSGAFF.

V gene TRBV27 combines with J gene TRBJ2-1; 8 nucleotides agree with TRBD1. This CDR3 has 15 amino acids. Germline CDR1 is MNHEY and CDR2 is SMNVEV (reference sequence). V shed 2 bases and J 6 bases; nucleotides not matched to a gene: 6. The chain's CDR3 is CASSLRQGAPNEQFF. The CDR3 coding sequence is TGTGCCAGCAGTTTAAGGCAGGGGGCGCCCAATGAGCAGTTCTTC.

The gene calls are TRBV7-9 and TRBJ2-2; perhaps TRBD2 as D (5 bases). CDR3 length equals 14 residues. Trimming removed 2 bases at V and 7 bases at J, with 11 bases between. The germline V gene encodes CDR1 SEHNR and CDR2 FQNEAQ (reference sequence). The CDR3 region has the DNA TGTGCCAGCAGCTTACAAGGTGGAGGCGGGGAGCTGTTTTTT. It is translated as CASSLQGGGGELFF.

This chain's CDR3 is CASSITGGGTEAFF. The CDR3 DNA is TGTGCCAGTAGTATAACAGGGGGTGGCACTGAAGCTTTCTTT. V is TRBV19 and J is TRBJ1-1, with 8 nucleotides matching TRBD1. The CDR3 is made up of 14 amino acids. With V trimmed by 2 bases and J by 4 bases, 3 bases remained unmatched. CDR1 is LNHDA and CDR2 is SQIVND in the germline V gene (reference sequence).

J is TRBJ2-7 and V is TRBV28; D is unresolved. Germline loops: CDR1 MDHEN, CDR2 SYDVKM. CDR3 size: 13 residues. Between the trimmed V and J ends, which lost 5 bases and 0 bases, there was a span of 8 bases. CDR3 sequence (DNA): TGTGCCAGCAGTGTTACACCCTCCTACGAGCAGTACTTC. This translates into CASSVTPSYEQYF.

The chain recombines TRBV5-6 with TRBJ2-2; TRBD1 agrees at 9 bases. Germline V gene data show CDR1 as SGHDT and CDR2 as YYEEEE. The V gene end was trimmed by 3 bases and the J gene end by 4 bases; junction bases not matched to a gene: 10. The CDR3 has 17 residues. CDR3 nucleotide sequence: TGTGCCAGCAGCTCGGAAGACAGGGGGTTGGGCACCGGGGAGCTGTTTTTT. Its protein product is CASSSEDRGLGTGELFF.

The V and J genes are TRBV6-5 and TRBJ2-3; D perhaps matches TRBD2 (6 bases). CDR3 length equals 14 residues. With 6 bases removed from V and 7 bases from J, the gap between germline ends came to 17 bases. Germline V gene data show CDR1 as MNHEY and CDR2 as SVGAGI. In DNA form, the CDR3 reads TGTGCCAGCAGGCTACTGGACTACCCTTATACGCAGTATTTT. This encodes CASRLLDYPYTQYF.

This chain connects TRBV7-9 to TRBJ1-1; TRBD1 aligns across 8 bases. The V gene's germline CDR1 is SEHNR and CDR2 FQNEAQ (reference sequence). V was clipped by 0 bases and J by 5 bases; unmatched bases: 8. CDR3 size: 16 residues. CDR3 in DNA: TGTGCCAGCAGCTTAGCCCAGGGGGCTAGTGGAACTGAAGCTTTCTTT. Translating gives CASSLAQGASGTEAFF.

The V and J genes are TRBV5-1 and TRBJ2-5; the match to TRBD2 covers 7 bases. Germline trimming cut 4 bases from V and 3 bases from J; bases unmatched to any gene: 3. This CDR3 has 13 amino acids. CDR1 is SGHRS, CDR2 YFSETQ, per germline. CDR3 amino acids: CASSLRGEETQYF. DNA for the CDR3: TGCGCCAGCAGCCTTCGGGGGGAAGAGACCCAGTACTTC.

The chain links TRBV19 to TRBJ2-7, with 9 nucleotides matching TRBD1. CDR3 length: 14 residues. Germline V gene data show CDR1 as LNHDA and CDR2 as SQIVND (reference sequence). V dropped 3 bases and J dropped 5; count of bases not matched to a gene: 5. The CDR3 loop reads CASSMGTGYHEQYF. For the CDR3, the DNA is TGTGCCAGTAGTATGGGGACAGGGTACCACGAGCAGTACTTC.

The CDR3 nucleotides read TGTGCCAGCAGCCCTGGGACAGGGGGCCTTGGGGCCCAGTACTTC. Translated: CASSPGTGGLGAQYF. The chain is built from TRBV5-4 and TRBJ2-5, with 12 bases identical to TRBD1. The trim removed 4 bases at V and 9 bases at J, leaving 10 bases unmatched. The CDR3 is made up of 15 amino acids. Germline CDR1 SGHNT, CDR2 YYREEE (reference sequence).

The chain uses TRBV6-5 and TRBJ2-3; TRBD1 might be the D (6 bases). The CDR3 consists of 15 residues. In germline, CDR1 is MNHEY, CDR2 SVGAGI. The germline V and J ends were trimmed by 6 bases and 1 base, with 14 bases remaining between them. CDR3 coding DNA: TGTGCCAGCAGCCTCAGGGGTGACGGCACAGATACGCAGTATTTT. Encoded protein: CASSLRGDGTDTQYF.

This chain connects TRBV9 to TRBJ2-3; TRBD2 matches at 8 bases. Per germline, CDR1 SGDLS and CDR2 YYNGEE. This CDR3 region has 15 residues. V lost 0 bases, J lost 5 bases, and 5 bases stayed unmatched. The CDR3 sequence: CASSVAGGRKDTQYF. The CDR3 DNA reads TGTGCCAGCAGCGTAGCGGGGGGGAGAAAAGATACGCAGTATTTT.

The chain joins TRBV6-6 to TRBJ1-1; TRBD1 aligns across 7 bases. Per germline, CDR1 MNHNY and CDR2 SVGAGI (reference sequence). The junction had 4 bases not matched to a gene; V was cut back by 7 bases and J by 2 bases. The CDR3 runs to 13 residues. The chain's CDR3 is CASNRDSNTEAFF. DNA for the CDR3: TGTGCCAGCAACCGGGACAGCAACACTGAAGCTTTCTTT.

There are a few counts of this clone. The V call is TRBV25-1, the J call TRBJ1-2; D is unresolved. The V gene's germline CDR1 is MGHDK and CDR2 SYGVNS. The length of the CDR3 is 12 residues. Trimming removed 5 bases from V and 7 bases from J, with 11 bases in between. CDR3 DNA sequence: TGTGCCAGCAGTTCCCGAGTAACTGGCTACACCTTC. Its protein product is CASSSRVTGYTF.

The chain recombines TRBV6-1 with TRBJ2-7, with 7 positions matching TRBD1. Losses at the gene ends were 3 bases for V and 3 bases for J; bases not matched to a gene: 5. CDR3 length: 14 amino acids. Germline V lookup: CDR1 MNHNS, CDR2 SASEGT. The CDR3: CASSEGQKFYEQYF. Written as DNA, the CDR3 is TGTGCCAGCAGTGAGGGACAGAAATTCTACGAGCAGTACTTC.

The J gene is TRBJ1-1, the V gene TRBV7-9; D is uncertain. The CDR3 spans 13 residues. Looked up from germline, CDR1 is SEHNR and CDR2 is FQNEAQ (reference sequence). Trimming took 6 bases from V and 3 from J, leaving 11 bases between them. As DNA, the CDR3 is TGTGCCAGCAGAGGAGGTTGGGACACTGAAGCTTTCTTT. Residues: CASRGGWDTEAFF.

The J gene is TRBJ2-7, the V gene TRBV4-1; 10 nucleotides match TRBD1. The CDR3 extends over 15 amino acids. Per germline, CDR1 MGHRA and CDR2 YSYEKL. J was trimmed by 4 bases and V by 6 bases; bases with no gene match: 9. CDR3 loop: CASRTTRDRGYEQYF. Here the CDR3 DNA reads TGCGCCAGCAGAACAACCCGGGACAGGGGTTACGAGCAGTACTTC.

The chain couples TRBV27 to TRBJ2-4; 8 bases agree with TRBD2. The CDR3 is made up of 15 amino acids. With V trimmed by 6 bases and J by 7 bases, 11 bases remained unmatched. CDR1 is MNHEY, CDR2 SMNVEV, per germline (reference sequence). The CDR3 loop is CASSPSGGSGNIQYF. CDR3 nucleotides: TGTGCCAGCAGCCCCTCGGGGGGGAGCGGGAACATTCAGTACTTC.

The gene calls are TRBV9 and TRBJ2-1, with a possible D match to TRBD1 (6 bases). Germline assignment: CDR1 SGDLS and CDR2 YYNGEE. The CDR3 loop spans 14 amino acids. V lost 2 bases and J lost 7, with 13 bases in between. The CDR3 DNA follows: TGTGCCAGCAGCGTTCCCAGAGGGGGAAATGAGCAGTTCTTC. Protein sequence: CASSVPRGGNEQFF.